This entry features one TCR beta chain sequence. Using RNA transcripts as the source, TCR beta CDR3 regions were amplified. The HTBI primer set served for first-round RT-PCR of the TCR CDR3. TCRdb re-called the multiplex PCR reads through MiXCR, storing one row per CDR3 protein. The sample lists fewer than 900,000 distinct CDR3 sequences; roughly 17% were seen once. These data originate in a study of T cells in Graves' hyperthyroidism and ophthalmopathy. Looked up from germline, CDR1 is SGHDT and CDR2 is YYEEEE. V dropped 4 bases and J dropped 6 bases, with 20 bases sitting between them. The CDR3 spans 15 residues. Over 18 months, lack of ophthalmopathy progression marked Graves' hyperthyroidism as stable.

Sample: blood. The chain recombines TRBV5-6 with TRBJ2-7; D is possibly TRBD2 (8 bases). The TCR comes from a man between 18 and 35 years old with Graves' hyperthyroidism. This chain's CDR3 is CASSIGGRGTSEQYF. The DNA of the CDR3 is TGTGCCAGCAGCATCGGCGGCAGGGGGACTAGCGAGCAGTACTTC.